The entry below describes one T cell receptor (beta chain). Its antigen is as yet unknown. This entry belongs to a study of cytomegalovirus exposure and HLA in healthy donors. Overall study context: The 666 first-cohort repertoires shared a platform with the approximately 110 validation repertoires, as reported in a later analysis.

This table comes from immunoSEQ multiplex PCR, and its TCRdb copy is limited to in-frame clones, with some not included. This table holds 200,000 or so clones, around 87% found once. Study results and limitations: With high specificity and sensitivity, the classifier reportedly diagnosed cytomegalovirus status. Researchers counted around 160 TCR beta chains as cytomegalovirus-associated. According to a later analysis, TCR clusters from the first cohort tended to co-occur in the roughly 130 validation repertoires.

The J segment lost 7 bases and the V segment lost 4 bases, leaving 6 bases of the junction unmatched. Germline-derived CDR1 and CDR2 are SNHLY and FYNNEI. CDR3 size: 15 residues. The chain combines TRBV2 with TRBJ1-5, with TRBD1 matching over 11 bases. The sequenced sample was PBMCs. This receptor was obtained from a woman aged 18 to 35 in good health and CMV-seropositive. The CDR3 reads CASSVGDRGYQPQHF. Here the CDR3 DNA reads TGTGCCAGCAGTGTAGGGGACAGGGGGTACCAGCCCCAGCATTTT.